This T cell receptor beta chain came from a study of blood T cell repertoires in COVID-19. Study context: Spain, Italy and the United States supplied samples that represented acute and convalescent COVID-19.

In the authors' workflow: The authors estimated nucleated cell counts from reference gene primer amplification. Using immunoSEQ multiplex PCR, the repertoire was profiled, and TCRdb retains in-frame clones only, with some absent. V and J calls and clone size come straight from that table; D and trimming were deduced from the DNA. Altogether tens of thousands of clones are present, approximately 80% being singletons, with the ten largest covering less than 20%. CDR3 length: 16 amino acids. V dropped 1 base and J dropped 1 base, with 12 bases sitting between them. CDR1 KGHSH and CDR2 LQKENI come from the germline V gene.

Sequencing was done on a sample of peripheral blood. The chain links TRBV18 to TRBJ2-3; D is perhaps TRBD1 (6 bases). The clonotype originates from a man between 65 and 85 years old with active COVID-19. The CDR3 nucleotides are TGTGCCAGCTCACCACAAACAGGGTCGGGCACAGATACGCAGTATTTT. Its translation is CASSPQTGSGTDTQYF.